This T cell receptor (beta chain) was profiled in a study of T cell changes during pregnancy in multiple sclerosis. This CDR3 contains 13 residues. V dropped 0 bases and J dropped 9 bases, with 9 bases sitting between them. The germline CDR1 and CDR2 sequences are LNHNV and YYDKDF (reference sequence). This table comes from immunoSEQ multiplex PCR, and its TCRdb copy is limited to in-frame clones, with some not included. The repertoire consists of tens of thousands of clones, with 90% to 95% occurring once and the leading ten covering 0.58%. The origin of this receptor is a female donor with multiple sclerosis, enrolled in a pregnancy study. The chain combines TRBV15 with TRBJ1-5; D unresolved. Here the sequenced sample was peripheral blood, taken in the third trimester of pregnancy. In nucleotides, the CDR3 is TGTGCCACCAGCAGAGATGGGGAGCTGCCCCAGCATTTT. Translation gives CATSRDGELPQHF.